This TCR beta chain was profiled in a study of radiotherapy plus CTLA-4 blockade in lung cancer. As for this clone: Antigen specificity is unknown.

Study-level results: Researchers report tumor-derived TCR clones expanding in blood after radiotherapy plus ipilimumab.

Libraries were prepared by immunoSEQ multiplex PCR; TCRdb keeps only in-frame clonotypes and omits some of them. The sample has fewer than 65,000 clones, more than 75% seen once. V was shortened by 2 bases and J by 3 bases, with 10 bases between the two germline ends. From germline, CDR1 is SNHLY and CDR2 FYNNEI. The CDR3 is 14 amino acids. This TCR came from a human donor with non-small cell lung cancer who had a complete response to radiotherapy plus ipilimumab. The specimen was peripheral blood, collected from a patient treated with radiotherapy plus ipilimumab. This chain connects TRBV2 to TRBJ1-2, with D unclear. The CDR3: CASSEFRSDYGYTF. In DNA, the CDR3 is TGTGCCAGCAGTGAATTCAGGTCGGACTATGGCTACACCTTC.